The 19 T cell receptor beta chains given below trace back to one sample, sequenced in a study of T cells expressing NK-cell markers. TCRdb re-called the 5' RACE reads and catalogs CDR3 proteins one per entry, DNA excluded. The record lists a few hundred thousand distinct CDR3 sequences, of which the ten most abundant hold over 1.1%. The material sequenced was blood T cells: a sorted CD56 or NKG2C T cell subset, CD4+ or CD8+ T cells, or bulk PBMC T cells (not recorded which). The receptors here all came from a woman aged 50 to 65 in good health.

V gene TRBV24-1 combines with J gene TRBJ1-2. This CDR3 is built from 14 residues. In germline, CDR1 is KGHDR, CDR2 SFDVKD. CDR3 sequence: CATSDFRTAYGYTF.

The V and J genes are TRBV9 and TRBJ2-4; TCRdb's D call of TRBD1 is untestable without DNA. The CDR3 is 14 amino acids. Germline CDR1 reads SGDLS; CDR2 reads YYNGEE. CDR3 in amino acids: CASSVEGRGDIQYF.

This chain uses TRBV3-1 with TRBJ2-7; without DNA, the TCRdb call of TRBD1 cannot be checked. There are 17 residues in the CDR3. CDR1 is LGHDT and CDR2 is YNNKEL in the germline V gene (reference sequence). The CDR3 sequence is CASSPSAPGTLSYEQYF.

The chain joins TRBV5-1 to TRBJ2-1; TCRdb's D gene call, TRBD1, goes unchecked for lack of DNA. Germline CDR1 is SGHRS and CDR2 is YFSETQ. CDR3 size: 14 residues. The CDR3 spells CASSIGTGEKGLFF.

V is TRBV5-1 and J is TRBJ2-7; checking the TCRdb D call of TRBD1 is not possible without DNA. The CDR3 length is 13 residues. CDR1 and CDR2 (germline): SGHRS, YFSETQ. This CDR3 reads CASSTGQSYEQYF.

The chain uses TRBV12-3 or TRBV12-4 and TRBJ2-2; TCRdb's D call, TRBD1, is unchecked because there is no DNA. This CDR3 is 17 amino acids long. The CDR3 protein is CASSPPGGGTNTGELFF.

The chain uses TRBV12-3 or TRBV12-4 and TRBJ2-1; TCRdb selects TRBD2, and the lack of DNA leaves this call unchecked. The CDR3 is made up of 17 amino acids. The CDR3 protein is CASSSTSLAGVENEQFF.

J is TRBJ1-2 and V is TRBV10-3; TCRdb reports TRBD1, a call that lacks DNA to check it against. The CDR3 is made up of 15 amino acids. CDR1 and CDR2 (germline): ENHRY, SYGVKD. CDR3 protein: CAISEAGGPVYGYTF.

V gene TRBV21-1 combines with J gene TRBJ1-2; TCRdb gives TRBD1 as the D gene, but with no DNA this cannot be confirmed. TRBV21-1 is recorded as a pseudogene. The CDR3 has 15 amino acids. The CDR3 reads CASSKLKAPLRGYTF.

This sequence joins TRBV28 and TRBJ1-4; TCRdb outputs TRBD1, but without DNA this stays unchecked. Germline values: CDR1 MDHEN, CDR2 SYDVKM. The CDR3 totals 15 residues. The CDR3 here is CASSLGGMTNEKLFF.

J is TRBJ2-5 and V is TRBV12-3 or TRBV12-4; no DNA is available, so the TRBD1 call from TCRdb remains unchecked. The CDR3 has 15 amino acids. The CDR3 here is CASSRNTGGSETQYF.

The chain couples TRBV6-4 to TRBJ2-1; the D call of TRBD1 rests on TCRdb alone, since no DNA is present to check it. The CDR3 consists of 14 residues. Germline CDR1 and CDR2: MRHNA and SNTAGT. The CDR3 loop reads CASSDSLFRNEQFF.

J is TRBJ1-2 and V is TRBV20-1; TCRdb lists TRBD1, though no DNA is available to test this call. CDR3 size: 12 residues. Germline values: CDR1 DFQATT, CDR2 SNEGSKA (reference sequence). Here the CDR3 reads CSARDTGDGYTF.

The CDR3 region is CASSQDRTREKLFF. The rearrangement joins TRBV4-1 to TRBJ1-4. The CDR3 totals 14 residues. Germline values: CDR1 MGHRA, CDR2 YSYEKL.

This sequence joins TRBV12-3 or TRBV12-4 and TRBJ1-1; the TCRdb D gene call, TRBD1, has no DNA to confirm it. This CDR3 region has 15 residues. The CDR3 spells CASKQFGTGSTEAFF.

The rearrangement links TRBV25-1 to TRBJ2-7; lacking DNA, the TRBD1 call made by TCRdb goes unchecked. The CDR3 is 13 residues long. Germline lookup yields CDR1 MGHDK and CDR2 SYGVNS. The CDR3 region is CASSEVVRGEQYF.

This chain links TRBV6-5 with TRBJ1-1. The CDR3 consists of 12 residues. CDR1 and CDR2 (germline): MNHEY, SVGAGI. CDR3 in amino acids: CASSYGATEAFF.

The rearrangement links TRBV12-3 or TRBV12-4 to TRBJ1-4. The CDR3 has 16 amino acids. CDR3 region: CASSPVLGLNNEKLFF.

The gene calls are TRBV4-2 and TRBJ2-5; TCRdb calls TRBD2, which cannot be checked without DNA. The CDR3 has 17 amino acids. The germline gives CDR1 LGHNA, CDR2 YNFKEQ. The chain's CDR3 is CASSQIAGTSGSETQYF.